This entry describes one T cell receptor (beta chain). Its antigen remains unknown. The CDR3 covers 13 residues. Between the trimmed V and J ends, which lost 2 bases and 12 bases, there was a span of 14 bases. CDR1 is SGHNT, CDR2 YENEEA, per germline. The data were obtained in a study of PD-1 blockade in classical Hodgkin lymphoma. General observations from the study: Diversity in CD4+ TCRs, unlike that measured in CD8+ TCRs, had risen significantly by C4D1. Baseline diversity resembling that of newly diagnosed patients was seen in complete responders. Newly diagnosed patients were reported to start with lower TCR diversity than healthy donors.

Sequencing used immunoSEQ multiplex PCR; TCRdb keeps in-frame clones, though not all of them. The sample has tens of thousands of clones; 81% are singletons. Time point meaning: cycle 4 day 1 (C4D1), after about 6 weeks of nivolumab. Each and every patient relapsed after autologous stem cell transplantation, and patients got differing brentuximab vedotin exposure. Complete response, partial response or progressive disease constituted the best response categories observed. The input for sequencing was peripheral blood mononuclear cells (PBMCs), taken before the fourth cycle of nivolumab. The origin of this receptor is a human donor with classical Hodgkin lymphoma. The V and J genes are TRBV11-3 and TRBJ2-1; D might be TRBD2 (6 bases). In nucleotides, the CDR3 is TGTGCCAGCAGCTTATCAGTAGCGGAAGTGCAGTTCTTC. Translating it yields CASSLSVAEVQFF.